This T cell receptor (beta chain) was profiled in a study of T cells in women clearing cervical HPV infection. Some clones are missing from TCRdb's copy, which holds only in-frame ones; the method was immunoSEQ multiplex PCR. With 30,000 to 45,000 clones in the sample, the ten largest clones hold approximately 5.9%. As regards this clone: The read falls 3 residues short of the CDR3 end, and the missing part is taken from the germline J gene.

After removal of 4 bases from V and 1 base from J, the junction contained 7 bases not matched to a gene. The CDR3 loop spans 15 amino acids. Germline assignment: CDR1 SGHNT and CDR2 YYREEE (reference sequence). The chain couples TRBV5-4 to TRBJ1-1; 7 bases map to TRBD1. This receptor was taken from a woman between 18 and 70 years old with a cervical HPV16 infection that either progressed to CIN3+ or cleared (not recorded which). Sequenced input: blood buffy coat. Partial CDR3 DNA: TGTGCCAGCAGCCGTCCCGGGACAGAGAACACTGAA. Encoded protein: CASSRPGTENTE. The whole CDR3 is CASSRPGTENTEAFF.